This T cell receptor (beta chain) came from a study of cytomegalovirus exposure and HLA in healthy donors. Study findings and constraints: In a later analysis, TCR beta V- and J-gene trimming showed a link to a missense DCLRE1C variant.

Concerning this clone itself: Its antigen is undetermined.

This CDR3 spans 16 amino acids. CDR1 and CDR2 (germline): KGHSH, LQKENI. The V gene lost 3 bases and the J gene lost 0 bases, with 12 bases spanning the gap. It was with 60 Vbeta and 13 Jbeta primers that the PCR ran. The protocol was immunoSEQ multiplex PCR, while the TCRdb copy is restricted to in-frame clones and leaves out a portion. The table lists approximately 220,000 clones, about four fifths of them singletons, with approximately 2.9% in the top ten. Source material: PBMCs. The sequence was obtained from a man aged 25-45 years in good health and CMV-seronegative. The chain is built from TRBV18 and TRBJ1-3; D unresolved. CDR3 in DNA: TGTGCCAGCTCACCTAGAAAGTTGGTCTCTGGAAACACCATATATTTT. It yields the protein CASSPRKLVSGNTIYF.